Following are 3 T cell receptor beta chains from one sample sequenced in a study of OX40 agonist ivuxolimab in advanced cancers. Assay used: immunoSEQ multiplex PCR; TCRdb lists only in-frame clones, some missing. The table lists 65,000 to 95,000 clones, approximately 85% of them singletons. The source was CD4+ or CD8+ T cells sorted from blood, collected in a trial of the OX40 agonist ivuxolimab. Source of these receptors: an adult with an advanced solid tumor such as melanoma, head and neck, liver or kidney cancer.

CDR3 region: CATTPQRDPMGAKNIQYF. As DNA, the CDR3 is TGTGCCACCACCCCCCAGCGGGATCCTATGGGGGCCAAAAACATTCAGTACTTC. V usage is TRBV19 and J usage is TRBJ2-4; 7 bases are a match to TRBD2. V lost 10 bases and J lost 1; bases outside the gene matches: 19. Germline loops: CDR1 LNHDA, CDR2 SQIVND (reference sequence). The CDR3 has 18 amino acids.

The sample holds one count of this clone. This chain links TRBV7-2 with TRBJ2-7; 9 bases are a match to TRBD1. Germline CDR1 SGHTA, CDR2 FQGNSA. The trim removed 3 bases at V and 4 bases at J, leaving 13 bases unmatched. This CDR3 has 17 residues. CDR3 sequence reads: CASSLNPAGTGYYEQYF. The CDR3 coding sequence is TGTGCCAGCAGCTTGAACCCTGCAGGGACAGGGTATTACGAGCAGTACTTC.

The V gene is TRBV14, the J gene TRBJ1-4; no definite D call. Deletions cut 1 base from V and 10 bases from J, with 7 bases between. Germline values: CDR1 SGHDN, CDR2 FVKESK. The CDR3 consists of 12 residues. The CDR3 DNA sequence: TGTGCCAGCAGCCAAGCGGCGGGAAAACTGTTTTTT. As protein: CASSQAAGKLFF.